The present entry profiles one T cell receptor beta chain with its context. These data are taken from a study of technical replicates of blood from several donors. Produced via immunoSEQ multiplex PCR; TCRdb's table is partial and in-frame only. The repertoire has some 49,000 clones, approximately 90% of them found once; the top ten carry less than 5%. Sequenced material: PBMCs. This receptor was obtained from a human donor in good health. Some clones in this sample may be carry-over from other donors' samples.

For the CDR3, the DNA is TGTGCCAGCAGCCTCTACAGGTCCACAGATACGCAGTATTTT. It specifies CASSLYRSTDTQYF. This chain joins TRBV2 and TRBJ2-3; maybe TRBD1 (5 bases). The germline V gene has CDR1 SNHLY and CDR2 FYNNEI. The CDR3 totals 14 residues. Trimming pared 6 bases from V and 2 bases from J, leaving 12 bases between.